These T cell receptor beta chains were read from a single sample in a study of shared clonotypes between healthy human individuals. Assay used: immunoSEQ multiplex PCR; TCRdb lists only in-frame clones, some missing. Altogether approximately 530,000 clones are present, approximately 95% being singletons, with the ten largest covering approximately 0.062%. The sample was naive CD4+ T cells sorted from blood. These receptors originate from a woman in her 30s in good health. CDR3s include the opening cysteine and the closing phenylalanine or tryptophan.

V	J	CDR3
TRBV27	TRBJ1-5	CASSSRTVNSNQPQHF
TRBV5-1	TRBJ2-5	CASKVAGERETQYF
TRBV7-8	TRBJ2-3	CASSPQLAGLEDTQYF
TRBV19	TRBJ1-5	CASSIGTDDSNQPQHF
TRBV28	TRBJ2-3	CASSDFRTSGFTDTQYF
TRBV11-2	TRBJ2-3	CASSLMSSGVPDTQYF
TRBV6-4	TRBJ2-5	CASSDSEDSPDLQETQYF
TRBV7-2	TRBJ1-5	CASSPYYRTDSNQPQHF
TRBV2	TRBJ1-1	CASRGTGGTEAFF
TRBV19	NA	CATSWTGEYEQYF
TRBV30	TRBJ2-2	CAWRSPSGTGELFF
TRBV6-8	TRBJ2-7	CASSQRDMTGPGPEQYF
TRBV6-5	NA	CASSYRGGSYEQYF
TRBV7-9	TRBJ1-2	CASRPYPGWGYTF
TRBV28	TRBJ2-6	CASRKGTVGANVLTF
TRBV18	TRBJ1-1	CASSRQGSNTEAFF
TRBV19	TRBJ1-5	CASSIYPEPYQPQHF
TRBV19	TRBJ2-1	CASTRTGSYEQFF
TRBV7-9	TRBJ2-7	CASSLVSGSYEQYF
TRBV11-2	TRBJ2-3	CASSLPGRVPPDTQYF
TRBV4-2	TRBJ1-4	CASSHGRDAEKLFF
TRBV6-4	TRBJ2-7	CASSRGGYHEQYF
TRBV2	TRBJ1-4	CASSLDRNEKLFF
TRBV6-5	TRBJ1-2	CASSYQNGGYGYTF
TRBV27	TRBJ1-3	CASSLRTGSGNTIYF
TRBV7-9	TRBJ1-2	CASSLSGRYGYTF
TRBV28	TRBJ2-1	CASSPPGGSEQFF
TRBV19	TRBJ1-4	CASNARTPGQGNEKLFF
TRBV5-1	TRBJ2-7	CASSLKGTGVYEQYF
TRBV29-1	TRBJ2-2	CSVETGVGGELFF
TRBV10-3	TRBJ1-2	CAISESTGAGDGYTF
TRBV5-6	TRBJ1-1	CASSLGPGMNTEAFF
TRBV4-1	TRBJ2-1	CASSQDRGKVTNEQFF
TRBV2	TRBJ1-1	CASSEYRAGTEAFF
TRBV4-2	TRBJ1-1	CASSQDLEGEGEAFF
TRBV27	TRBJ1-5	CASTRRQPQHF
TRBV10-2	TRBJ2-7	CASSESANSYEQYF
TRBV2	TRBJ2-5	CASSGGNQETQYF
TRBV19	NA	CASSIGTEYEQYF
TRBV19	TRBJ2-2	CASDDRVNTGELFF